A single sample is the source of the 23 T cell receptor beta chains below, sequenced in a study of T cells expressing NK-cell markers. Reanalyzing the 5' RACE reads, TCRdb keeps one entry per CDR3 protein, without DNA. The sample has about 450,000 distinct CDR3 sequences, and its top ten clones hold 7.3%. Sequences were obtained from blood T cells: a sorted CD56 or NKG2C T cell subset, CD4+ or CD8+ T cells, or bulk PBMC T cells (not recorded which). These receptors all stem from a woman between 18 and 75 years old in good health.

The chain carries TRBV6-1 and TRBJ2-3; TCRdb picks TRBD1, but there is no DNA to check that call. This CDR3 has 16 amino acids. Germline V gene data show CDR1 as MNHNS and CDR2 as SASEGT. The CDR3 region is CASRHLTGPSTDTQYF.

The chain carries TRBV4-3 and TRBJ2-2; TCRdb designates TRBD1, a call that cannot be tested without DNA. The CDR3 contains 17 residues. Germline CDR1 reads LGHNA; CDR2 reads YSLEER. The CDR3 here is CASSQGRQGADTGELFF.

This chain's CDR3 is CASSLDVSAGDTQYF. This chain joins TRBV5-1 and TRBJ2-3; TCRdb proposes TRBD1, but this gene call is untestable without DNA. Germline assignment: CDR1 SGHRS and CDR2 YFSETQ. CDR3 length: 15 amino acids.

The rearrangement uses TRBV5-1 and TRBJ2-1. This CDR3 has 14 amino acids. The germline CDR1 and CDR2 sequences are SGHRS and YFSETQ. The CDR3: CASSLAGQIYEQFF.

V gene TRBV25-1 combines with J gene TRBJ2-2; as DNA is missing, the TRBD1 call by TCRdb cannot be tested. Looked up from germline, CDR1 is MGHDK and CDR2 is SYGVNS. The CDR3 runs 16 residues. CDR3 amino acids: CASTERTGPGPGELFF.

V gene TRBV20-1 combines with J gene TRBJ2-1; no DNA is available, so the TRBD2 call from TCRdb remains unchecked. Germline-derived CDR1 and CDR2 are DFQATT and SNEGSKA (reference sequence). The CDR3 length is 13 residues. The CDR3 sequence: CSAPLATYNEQFF.

This chain connects TRBV12-3 or TRBV12-4 to TRBJ1-2. This CDR3 spans 16 amino acids. The CDR3: CASSFFSGVANYGYTF.

V gene TRBV6-5 combines with J gene TRBJ1-1. In germline, CDR1 is MNHEY, CDR2 SVGAGI. This CDR3 is built from 12 residues. The CDR3 sequence is CASSPSNTEAFF.

J is TRBJ2-3 and V is TRBV12-5. This CDR3 contains 13 residues. CDR1 is LGHNT and CDR2 is FRNRAP in the germline V gene. This CDR3 reads CASGLVPWDTQYF. The full variable domain, rest sourced from reference TRBV12-5 and TRBJ2-3, is DARVTQTPRHKVTEMGQEVTMRCQPILGHNTVFWYRQTMMQGLELLAYFRNRAPLDDSGMPKDRFSAEMPDATLATLKIQPSEPRDSAVYFCASGLVPWDTQYFGPGTRLTVL.

This chain uses TRBV4-1 with TRBJ2-3; TCRdb returns TRBD2, unconfirmable since there is no DNA. Germline V gives CDR1 MGHRA, CDR2 YSYEKL. CDR3 size: 17 residues. The CDR3 loop reads CASSRPLAEGSTDTQYF.

J is TRBJ1-1 and V is TRBV24-1. This CDR3 has 13 amino acids. Germline CDR1 and CDR2: KGHDR and SFDVKD. The CDR3 here is CATREKGNTEAFF.

J is TRBJ2-5 and V is TRBV7-7; absent DNA, TCRdb's TRBD1 call cannot be checked. Germline CDR1 reads SSHAT; CDR2 reads FNYEAQ (reference sequence). The CDR3 length is 14 residues. The CDR3 protein is CASSFSGGRETQYF. The full variable domain, with the rest looked up from reference TRBV7-7 and TRBJ2-5, is GAGVSQSPRYKVTKRGQDVTLRCDPISSHATLYWYQQALGQGPEFLTYFNYEAQPDKSGLPSDRFSAERPEGSISTLTIQRTEQRDSAMYRCASSFSGGRETQYFGPGTRLLVL.

The chain combines TRBV24-1 with TRBJ2-5; TCRdb calls TRBD1, which cannot be checked without DNA. The germline CDR1 and CDR2 sequences are KGHDR and SFDVKD. The length of the CDR3 is 16 residues. The CDR3 is CATSDLRTLDQETQYF.

The chain is built from TRBV3-1 and TRBJ2-5; with no DNA, the TCRdb D assignment of TRBD2 cannot be verified. CDR1 and CDR2 (germline): LGHDT, YNNKEL (reference sequence). The CDR3 length is 14 residues. The CDR3 region is CASSQRAIKETQYF.

The V and J genes are TRBV6-2 or TRBV6-3 and TRBJ1-2; absent DNA, TCRdb's TRBD1 call cannot be checked. Looked up from germline, CDR1 is MNHEY and CDR2 is SVGEGT. The CDR3 has 12 amino acids. The CDR3 sequence: CASGGQDYGYTF.

J is TRBJ1-3 and V is TRBV6-5. The CDR3 length is 16 residues. Germline V gene lookup returns CDR1 MNHEY and CDR2 SVGAGI. The CDR3 reads CASSYSTVSSGNTIYF.

V gene TRBV29-1 combines with J gene TRBJ2-1; TCRdb gives TRBD2 as the D gene, but with no DNA this cannot be confirmed. The germline gives CDR1 SQVTM, CDR2 ANQGSEA. This CDR3 is built from 16 residues. The CDR3 protein is CSVAGLAGVGYNEQFF.

The rearrangement joins TRBV10-2 to TRBJ2-1; TCRdb gives TRBD2 as the D gene, but with no DNA this cannot be confirmed. The CDR3 loop spans 16 amino acids. CDR1 is WSHSY and CDR2 is SAAADI in the germline V gene. The CDR3: CASSEWAGSSYNEQFF.

The chain recombines TRBV4-1 with TRBJ1-1. CDR1 MGHRA and CDR2 YSYEKL come from the germline V gene. The CDR3 is 16 residues long. CDR3 amino acids: CASSQVVGTKNTEAFF.

J is TRBJ2-7 and V is TRBV12-3 or TRBV12-4; TCRdb reports TRBD2, a call that lacks DNA to check it against. This CDR3 is 15 amino acids long. The CDR3 protein is CASSLGEGVSYEQYF.

The chain carries TRBV18 and TRBJ1-1. CDR1 is KGHSH, CDR2 LQKENI, per germline. This CDR3 spans 13 amino acids. This chain's CDR3 is CASSPGTDLEAFF.

V gene TRBV18 combines with J gene TRBJ2-7; TCRdb outputs TRBD1, but without DNA this stays unchecked. The germline V gene has CDR1 KGHSH and CDR2 LQKENI. This CDR3 spans 15 amino acids. CDR3 in amino acids: CASSPYRDRGYEQYF.

The chain uses TRBV20-1 and TRBJ2-7; the TCRdb D gene call, TRBD1, has no DNA to confirm it. CDR3 length equals 14 residues. The V gene's germline CDR1 is DFQATT and CDR2 SNEGSKA (reference sequence). The CDR3 spells CSARQDRGRDEQYF.